A single sample is the source of the 19 T cell receptor beta chains below, sequenced in a study of OX40 agonist ivuxolimab in advanced cancers. The method was immunoSEQ multiplex PCR; TCRdb's version includes in-frame clones alone and lacks a portion of them. The sample records roughly 77,000 clones, 85% to 95% being singletons. This sample comprised CD4+ or CD8+ T cells sorted from blood, obtained in a trial of the OX40 agonist ivuxolimab. The source is an adult with an advanced solid tumor such as melanoma, head and neck, liver or kidney cancer.

The chain combines TRBV27 with TRBJ1-5; D gene ambiguous. The CDR3 has 14 residues. From germline, CDR1 is MNHEY and CDR2 SMNVEV (reference sequence). V was pared by 3 bases and J by 2 bases, with 8 bases between. CDR3 in amino acids: CASSFGLGNQPQHF. CDR3 DNA: TGTGCCAGCAGTTTTGGGTTGGGCAATCAGCCCCAGCATTTT.

The chain carries TRBV13 and TRBJ2-7; 9 bases are shared with TRBD2. Germline lookup yields CDR1 PRHDT and CDR2 FYEKMQ (reference sequence). The CDR3 covers 15 residues. With V trimmed by 5 bases and J by 0 bases, 5 bases remained unmatched. The CDR3 DNA is TGTGCCAGCAGCCAGACTAGCGGTAGCTCCTACGAGCAGTACTTC. As protein: CASSQTSGSSYEQYF.

This rearrangement joins TRBV4-1 to TRBJ1-5; maybe TRBD1 (5 bases). The CDR3 spans 17 residues. CDR1 MGHRA and CDR2 YSYEKL come from the germline V gene. V lost 0 bases and J lost 3, with 15 bases in between. The CDR3 loop is CASSQEGGAGINQPQHF. DNA for the CDR3: TGCGCCAGCAGCCAAGAAGGTGGGGCAGGGATCAATCAGCCCCAGCATTTT.

The gene calls are TRBV29-1 and TRBJ2-7, with 8 bases that match TRBD1. Germline-derived CDR1 and CDR2 are SQVTM and ANQGSEA. The CDR3 runs to 16 residues. J lost 4 bases, V lost 1 base, and 12 bases had no gene match. The CDR3 DNA reads TGCAGCGTTGAAGGGGCTCCCGGGACAGGACTATACGAGCAGTACTTC. Translation gives CSVEGAPGTGLYEQYF.

The chain couples TRBV19 to TRBJ2-7, with TRBD1 matching 8 bases. The germline V gene has CDR1 LNHDA and CDR2 SQIVND (reference sequence). V dropped 1 base and J dropped 3; count of bases not matched to a gene: 5. CDR3 length: 15 residues. DNA of the CDR3: TGTGCCAGTAGTATAGGCCTCAGGGGGCTCTACGAGCAGTACTTC. Amino acids: CASSIGLRGLYEQYF.

This chain connects TRBV7-6 to TRBJ2-3; 8 positions match TRBD2. The length of the CDR3 is 16 residues. Germline V CDR1 and CDR2: SGHVS, FNYEAQ. With V trimmed by 1 base and J by 2 bases, 5 bases remained unmatched. CDR3 coding DNA: TGTGCCAGCAGCTTAGGGACGGGGGGGACCACAGATACGCAGTATTTT. Encoded protein: CASSLGTGGTTDTQYF.

The chain links TRBV7-8 to TRBJ2-7; D tentatively fits TRBD1 or TRBD2 (5 bases each). V shed 5 bases and J shed 3 bases, with 8 bases lying between them. The germline V gene has CDR1 SGHVS and CDR2 FQNEAQ. This CDR3 has 12 amino acids. DNA for the CDR3: TGTGCCAGCAGCCCAGGGAGCTACGAGCAGTACTTC. Its translation is CASSPGSYEQYF.

The chain is built from TRBV9 and TRBJ2-5; maybe TRBD2 (6 bases). Looked up from germline, CDR1 is SGDLS and CDR2 is YYNGEE. There are 17 residues in the CDR3. Trimming removed 3 bases from V and 2 bases from J, with 20 bases in between. Here the CDR3 reads CASSALFGGTSQETQYF. In nucleotides, the CDR3 is TGTGCCAGCAGCGCCCTGTTTGGAGGGACTTCGCAAGAGACCCAGTACTTC.

The chain couples TRBV5-5 to TRBJ2-7; no definite D call. Trimming took off 0 bases at V and 2 bases at J, with 6 bases between the two ends. Germline-derived CDR1 and CDR2 are SGHKS and YYEKEE (reference sequence). CDR3 length: 13 amino acids. The CDR3 DNA sequence: TGTGCCAGCAGCTTGGAGGGCCCCTACGAGCAGTACTTC. Its protein product is CASSLEGPYEQYF.

This chain joins TRBV6-5 and TRBJ2-1; D remains ambiguous. Trimming cost V 5 bases and J 6 bases, with 11 bases left between them. Germline CDR1 is MNHEY and CDR2 is SVGAGI. CDR3 length: 13 residues. CDR3 amino acids: CASSNTVGNEQFF. In DNA, the CDR3 is TGTGCCAGCAGTAACACGGTAGGCAATGAGCAGTTCTTC.

This clone was observed a handful of times. The V call is TRBV30, the J call TRBJ1-1, with no clear D. Germline V CDR1 and CDR2: GTSNPN, SVGIG (reference sequence). The CDR3 has 13 amino acids. The V and J ends lost 8 bases and 0 bases respectively, with 13 bases between them. CDR3 sequence: CALTTDLNTEAFF. The CDR3 DNA reads TGTGCCCTTACGACGGACTTGAACACTGAAGCTTTCTTT.

The chain combines TRBV5-1 with TRBJ1-2; possible D gene TRBD1, 6 bases. This CDR3 comprises 15 residues. The ends were cut back, 2 bases at V and 7 bases at J, with 18 bases in the middle. The V gene's germline CDR1 is SGHRS and CDR2 YFSETQ. The CDR3 DNA reads TGCGCCAGCAGCTTCGTCGGGGGCGGGTCTATTGGCTACACCTTC. It encodes CASSFVGGGSIGYTF.

The V gene is TRBV18, the J gene TRBJ2-3; tentative D call: TRBD2 (7 bases). V was trimmed by 3 bases and J by 2 bases, leaving 12 bases between them. The CDR3 covers 15 residues. Germline CDR1 is KGHSH and CDR2 is LQKENI. The CDR3 spells CASSPRGADTDTQYF. Here the CDR3 DNA reads TGTGCCAGCTCACCTCGGGGGGCAGACACAGATACGCAGTATTTT. The whole variable domain, filled in from reference TRBV18 and TRBJ2-3, reads NAGVMQNPRHLVRRRGQEARLRCSPMKGHSHVYWYRQLPEEGLKFMVYLQKENIIDESGMPKERFSAEFPKEGPSILRIQQVVRGDSAAYFCASSPRGADTDTQYFGPGTRLTVL.

The chain links TRBV27 to TRBJ2-1; D might be TRBD2 (6 bases). The CDR3 is made up of 13 amino acids. The germline V gene encodes CDR1 MNHEY and CDR2 SMNVEV (reference sequence). V was shortened by 3 bases and J by 11 bases, with 14 bases between the two germline ends. The CDR3 reads CASSLGGTGKQFF. The CDR3 coding sequence is TGTGCCAGCAGTTTGGGAGGAACTGGGAAGCAGTTCTTC.

The genes are TRBV11-2 and TRBJ2-5; D tentatively reads TRBD1 or TRBD2 (5 bases each). CDR3 size: 12 residues. Germline CDR1 reads SGHAT; CDR2 reads FQNNGV. The V gene lost 3 bases and the J gene lost 4 bases, with 6 bases spanning the gap. DNA for the CDR3: TGTGCCAGCAGCTTTGGGGGAGAGACCCAGTACTTC. Translating gives CASSFGGETQYF.

The CDR3 here is CATSRGQFYEQYF. CDR3 nucleotides: TGTGCCACCAGCAGAGGACAGTTCTACGAGCAGTACTTC. This chain links TRBV15 with TRBJ2-7, with D perhaps TRBD1 (5 bases). Looked up from germline, CDR1 is LNHNV and CDR2 is YYDKDF (reference sequence). Trimming took off 1 base at V and 3 bases at J, with 7 bases between the two ends. The length of the CDR3 is 13 residues. Full variable domain (rest looked up from reference TRBV15 and TRBJ2-7): DAMVIQNPRYQVTQFGKPVTLSCSQTLNHNVMYWYQQKSSQAPKLLFHYYDKDFNNEADTPDNFQSRRPNTSFCFLDIRSPGLGDTAMYLCATSRGQFYEQYFGPGTRLTVT.

The chain joins TRBV9 to TRBJ2-3; TRBD1 matches at 9 bases. The CDR3 spans 15 residues. The ends lost 1 base at V and 2 bases at J; junction bases unmatched: 2. The germline gives CDR1 SGDLS, CDR2 YYNGEE. The CDR3 coding sequence is TGTGCCAGCAGCGTATACAGGGGGCCCACAGATACGCAGTATTTT. It specifies CASSVYRGPTDTQYF.

The chain employs TRBV27 and TRBJ1-2, with a possible D match to TRBD1 (6 bases). Trimming removed 0 bases from V and 4 bases from J, with 12 bases in between. The CDR3 has 15 residues. Per the germline V gene, CDR1 is MNHEY and CDR2 is SMNVEV (reference sequence). CDR3 sequence (DNA): TGTGCCAGCAGTTTATCGGGGGGCCGAGGCTATGGCTACACCTTC. Encoded protein: CASSLSGGRGYGYTF.

The chain has TRBV6-1 and TRBJ1-1; unclear D gene. With 8 bases removed from V and 2 bases from J, the gap between germline ends came to 15 bases. This CDR3 comprises 14 residues. Germline V gene sequence: CDR1 MNHNS, CDR2 SASEGT. The CDR3 nucleotides are TGTGCCAGCCCAGAGAGGAGACTCAACACTGAAGCTTTCTTT. Amino acid sequence: CASPERRLNTEAFF.